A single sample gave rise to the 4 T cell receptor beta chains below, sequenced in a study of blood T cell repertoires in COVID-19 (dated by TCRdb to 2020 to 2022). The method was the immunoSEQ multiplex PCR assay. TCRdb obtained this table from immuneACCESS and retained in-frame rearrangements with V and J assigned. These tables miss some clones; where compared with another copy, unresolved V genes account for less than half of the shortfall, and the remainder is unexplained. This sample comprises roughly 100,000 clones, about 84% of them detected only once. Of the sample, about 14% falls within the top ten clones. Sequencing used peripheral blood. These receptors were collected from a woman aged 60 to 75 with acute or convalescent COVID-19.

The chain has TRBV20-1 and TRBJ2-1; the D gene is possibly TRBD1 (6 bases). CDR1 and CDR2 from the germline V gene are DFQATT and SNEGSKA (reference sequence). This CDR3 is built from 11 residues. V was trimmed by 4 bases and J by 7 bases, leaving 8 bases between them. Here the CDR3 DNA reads TGCAGTGCTACAGGGGCGAATGAGCAGTTCTTC. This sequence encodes CSATGANEQFF.

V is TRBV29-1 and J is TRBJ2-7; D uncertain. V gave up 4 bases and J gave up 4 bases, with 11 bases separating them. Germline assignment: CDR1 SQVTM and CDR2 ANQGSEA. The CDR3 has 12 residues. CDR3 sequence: CSVGASRYEQYF. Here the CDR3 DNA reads TGCAGCGTTGGGGCAAGCCGATACGAGCAGTACTTC.

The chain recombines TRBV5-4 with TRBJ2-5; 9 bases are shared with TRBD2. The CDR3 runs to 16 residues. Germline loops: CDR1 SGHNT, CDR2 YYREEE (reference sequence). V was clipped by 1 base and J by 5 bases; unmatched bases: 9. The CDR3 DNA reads TGTGCCAGCAGCTTGCATAGCGGGGGCCGGGGGGAGACCCAGTACTTC. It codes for CASSLHSGGRGETQYF.

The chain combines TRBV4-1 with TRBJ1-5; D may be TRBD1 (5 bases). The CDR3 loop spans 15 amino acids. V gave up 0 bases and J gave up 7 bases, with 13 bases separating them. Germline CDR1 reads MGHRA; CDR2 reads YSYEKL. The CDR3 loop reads CASSQDRGVGQPQHF. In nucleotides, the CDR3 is TGCGCCAGCAGCCAAGATCGGGGGGTAGGGCAGCCCCAGCATTTT.